The 9 T cell receptor beta chains presented below share a single source sample, sequenced in a study of blood T cell repertoires in COVID-19. Method: immunoSEQ multiplex PCR; TCRdb's copy keeps in-frame clones and lacks some. This table holds about 100,000 clones, roughly 84% found once. The sequenced material came from peripheral blood. The receptor source for this set is a human donor in a cohort sampled during active COVID-19.

This clone has more than one count but fewer than ten. The V gene is TRBV4-1, the J gene TRBJ2-6; 9 bases fit TRBD1. CDR1 and CDR2 from the germline V gene are MGHRA and YSYEKL. There are 19 residues in the CDR3. With 4 bases clipped from V and 0 bases from J, the junction kept 10 bases outside the gene matches. The CDR3 nucleotides are TGCGCCAGCAGCCGAGACTCGGGACAGGGCTACTCTGGGGCCAACGTCCTGACTTTC. Translated: CASSRDSGQGYSGANVLTF.

The genes are TRBV5-4 and TRBJ2-3, with TRBD1 matching over 9 bases. This CDR3 comprises 13 residues. With V trimmed by 4 bases and J by 5 bases, 2 bases remained unmatched. Germline assignment: CDR1 SGHNT and CDR2 YYREEE (reference sequence). CDR3 sequence reads: CASSGTGRDTQYF. The CDR3 DNA sequence: TGTGCCAGCAGCGGGACAGGGAGAGATACGCAGTATTTT.

The chain joins TRBV6-5 to TRBJ2-7, with 7 bases matching TRBD1. Per the germline V gene, CDR1 is MNHEY and CDR2 is SVGAGI. The V gene end was trimmed by 5 bases and the J gene end by 6 bases; junction bases not matched to a gene: 13. There are 15 residues in the CDR3. CDR3 region: CASSQSPYRGTEQYF. The CDR3 DNA reads TGTGCCAGCAGTCAAAGTCCATACAGGGGCACCGAGCAGTACTTC.

The J gene is TRBJ1-4, the V gene TRBV7-9, with 8 bases lining up with TRBD1. CDR3 length: 15 amino acids. Losses at the gene ends were 5 bases for V and 10 bases for J; bases not matched to a gene: 12. The V gene's germline CDR1 is SEHNR and CDR2 FQNEAQ (reference sequence). CDR3 sequence: CASSPYDRGEIKLFF. CDR3 in DNA: TGTGCCAGCAGCCCATACGACAGGGGTGAGATAAAACTGTTTTTT.

The chain uses TRBV5-6 and TRBJ2-5, with TRBD1 matching over 8 bases. CDR1 SGHDT and CDR2 YYEEEE come from the germline V gene. The CDR3 runs 14 residues. Unmatched junction bases numbered 2, after V lost 2 bases and J lost 2 bases. CDR3 loop: CASSFNRGQETQYF. CDR3 coding DNA: TGTGCCAGCAGCTTCAACAGGGGGCAAGAGACCCAGTACTTC.

The gene calls are TRBV10-2 and TRBJ1-4; a weak D match, TRBD1 (5 bases). Germline CDR1 is WSHSY and CDR2 is SAAADI. This CDR3 region has 13 residues. Trimming pared 9 bases from V and 5 bases from J, leaving 13 bases between. The CDR3 DNA sequence: TGCGCCAGTCAAAGACAGATAAATGAAAAACTGTTTTTT. Translating gives CASQRQINEKLFF.

CDR3 region: CASSATGGAKSYEQYF. CDR3 nucleotide sequence: TGTGCCAGCAGCGCCACAGGGGGCGCGAAATCCTACGAGCAGTACTTC. The chain uses TRBV5-6 and TRBJ2-7, with 9 bases lining up with TRBD1. In germline, CDR1 is SGHDT, CDR2 YYEEEE. With V trimmed by 4 bases and J by 1 base, 9 bases remained unmatched. The CDR3 totals 16 residues.

Notes on this clone: In the same sample, other DNA sequences code for this CDR3. The gene calls are TRBV9 and TRBJ2-5; D perhaps matches TRBD2 (6 bases). V lost 0 bases and J 5 bases, leaving 8 bases between the germline ends. CDR3 size: 13 residues. CDR1 and CDR2 (germline): SGDLS, YYNGEE. CDR3 residues: CASSVAGGETQYF. CDR3 DNA sequence: TGTGCCAGCAGCGTAGCTGGGGGGGAGACCCAGTACTTC. The variable domain in full, completed from reference TRBV9 and TRBJ2-5, reads DSGVTQTPKHLITATGQRVTLRCSPRSGDLSVYWYQQSLDQGLQFLIQYYNGEERAKGNILERFSAQQFPDLHSELNLSSLELGDSALYFCASSVAGGETQYFGPGTRLLVL.

Only one count was recorded for this clone. V is TRBV3-1 (or the pseudogene TRBV3-2) and J is TRBJ2-7, with D maybe TRBD1 (5 bases). V was trimmed by 3 bases and J by 2 bases, leaving 11 bases between them. The CDR3 has 14 residues. CDR1 LGHDT and CDR2 YNNKEL come from the germline V gene (reference sequence). The CDR3 loop reads CASSQTLDTYEQYF. For the CDR3, the DNA is TGTGCCAGCAGCCAGACCCTGGACACCTACGAGCAGTACTTC.